The rows below give T cell receptor beta chains drawn from one sample of a study of OX40 agonist ivuxolimab in advanced cancers. Sequencing was performed with immunoSEQ multiplex PCR; in TCRdb, only in-frame clones are kept and a portion is missing. Of tens of thousands of clones listed, under 85% were seen once; the top ten hold less than 3.5%. The sequencing used CD4+ or CD8+ T cells sorted from blood, collected in a trial of the OX40 agonist ivuxolimab. Receptors were obtained from an adult with an advanced solid tumor such as melanoma, head and neck, liver or kidney cancer. The CDR3 runs from the conserved cysteine through the conserved F or W. The order of the fields is V gene, D gene, J gene, clone size, CDR3 protein, CDR3 DNA. A D gene is named only where the DNA matches it firmly. Expanded clones get a size class; other rows say once, few or many, or leave the size out.

v_call: TRBV5-6
d_call: .
j_call: TRBJ1-1
clone_size: .
cdr3_aa: CASSLQGNTEAFF
cdr3_nt: TGTGCCAGCAGCTTGCAGGGGAACACTGAAGCTTTCTTT

v_call: TRBV5-1
d_call: TRBD2
j_call: TRBJ2-1
clone_size: .
cdr3_aa: CASSVSGGAVYNEQFF
cdr3_nt: TGCGCCAGCAGCGTAAGCGGGGGAGCGGTCTACAATGAGCAGTTCTTC

v_call: TRBV7-9
d_call: .
j_call: TRBJ2-5
clone_size: .
cdr3_aa: CASSPRAGAGHGTQYF
cdr3_nt: TGTGCCAGCAGCCCCCGAGCCGGGGCCGGTCACGGGACCCAGTACTTC

v_call: TRBV25-1
d_call: .
j_call: TRBJ2-7
clone_size: .
cdr3_aa: CASSDVGADSYEQYF
cdr3_nt: TGTGCCAGCAGTGATGTAGGGGCCGACTCCTACGAGCAGTACTTC

v_call: TRBV7-2
d_call: .
j_call: TRBJ1-5
clone_size: .
cdr3_aa: CASSLVQGIGQPQHF
cdr3_nt: TGTGCCAGCAGCTTAGTGCAGGGTATCGGTCAGCCCCAGCATTTT

v_call: TRBV7-2
d_call: .
j_call: TRBJ1-1
clone_size: .
cdr3_aa: CASSLEGREAFF
cdr3_nt: TGTGCCAGCAGCTTAGAAGGGAGGGAAGCTTTCTTT

v_call: TRBV9
d_call: TRBD1
j_call: TRBJ2-6
clone_size: .
cdr3_aa: CASSARDRGPPGANVLTF
cdr3_nt: TGTGCCAGCAGCGCGAGGGACAGGGGGCCCCCTGGGGCCAACGTCCTGACTTTC

v_call: TRBV18
d_call: TRBD1
j_call: TRBJ2-1
clone_size: .
cdr3_aa: CASSPPGQGSHNEQFF
cdr3_nt: TGTGCCAGCTCACCACCAGGACAGGGGTCCCACAATGAGCAGTTCTTC

v_call: TRBV7-9
d_call: TRBD2
j_call: TRBJ2-7
clone_size: once
cdr3_aa: CASSLDGASGAYEQYF
cdr3_nt: TGTGCCAGCAGCTTAGATGGAGCTAGCGGAGCCTACGAGCAGTACTTC

v_call: TRBV27
d_call: .
j_call: TRBJ1-6
clone_size: .
cdr3_aa: CASSLWGSSYNSPLHF
cdr3_nt: TGTGCCAGCAGTTTATGGGGGAGCTCCTATAATTCACCCCTCCACTTT

v_call: TRBV5-1
d_call: .
j_call: TRBJ1-3
clone_size: once
cdr3_aa: CASSLAGHSGNTIYF
cdr3_nt: TGCGCCAGCAGCTTGGCTGGCCACTCTGGAAACACCATATATTTT